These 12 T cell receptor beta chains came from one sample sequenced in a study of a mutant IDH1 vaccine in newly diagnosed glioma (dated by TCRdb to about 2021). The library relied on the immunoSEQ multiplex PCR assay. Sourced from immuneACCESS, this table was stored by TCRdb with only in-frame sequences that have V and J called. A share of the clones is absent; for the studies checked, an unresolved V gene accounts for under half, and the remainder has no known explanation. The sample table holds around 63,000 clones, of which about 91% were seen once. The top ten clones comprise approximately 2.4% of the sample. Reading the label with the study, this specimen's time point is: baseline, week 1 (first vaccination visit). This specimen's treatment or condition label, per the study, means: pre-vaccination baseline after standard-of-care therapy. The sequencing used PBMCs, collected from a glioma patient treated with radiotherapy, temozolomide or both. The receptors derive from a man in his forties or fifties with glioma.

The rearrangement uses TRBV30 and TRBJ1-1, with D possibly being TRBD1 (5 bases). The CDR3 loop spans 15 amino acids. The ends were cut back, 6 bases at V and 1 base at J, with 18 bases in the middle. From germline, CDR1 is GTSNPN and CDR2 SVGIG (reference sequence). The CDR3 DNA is TGTGCCTGTAAAGGGGCCCAAACCCGGAACACTGAAGCTTTCTTT. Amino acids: CACKGAQTRNTEAFF.

DNA for the CDR3: TGTGCCAGCAGCCCCCCTGGAGATCGGCGACAGGGTAAACCTTCCTACGAGCAGTACTTC. This gives the protein CASSPPGDRRQGKPSYEQYF. The chain uses TRBV9 and TRBJ2-7; TRBD1 agrees at 7 bases. There are 20 residues in the CDR3. The junction had 23 bases not matched to a gene; V was cut back by 4 bases and J by 1 base. Germline assignment: CDR1 SGDLS and CDR2 YYNGEE. The whole variable domain, filled in from reference TRBV9 and TRBJ2-7, reads DSGVTQTPKHLITATGQRVTLRCSPRSGDLSVYWYQQSLDQGLQFLIQYYNGEERAKGNILERFSAQQFPDLHSELNLSSLELGDSALYFCASSPPGDRRQGKPSYEQYFGPGTRLTVT.

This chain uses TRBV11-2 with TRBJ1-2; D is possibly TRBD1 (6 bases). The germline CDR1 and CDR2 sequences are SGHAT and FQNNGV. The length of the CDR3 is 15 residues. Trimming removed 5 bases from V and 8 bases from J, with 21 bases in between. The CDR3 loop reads CASSPLDRPMVGYTF. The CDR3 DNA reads TGTGCCAGCAGCCCCCTAGACAGGCCGATGGTGGGCTACACCTTC. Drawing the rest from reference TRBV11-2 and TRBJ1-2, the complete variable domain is EAGVAQSPRYKIIEKRQSVAFWCNPISGHATLYWYQQILGQGPKLLIQFQNNGVVDDSQLPKDRFSAERLKGVDSTLKIQPAKLEDSAVYLCASSPLDRPMVGYTFGSGTRLTVV.

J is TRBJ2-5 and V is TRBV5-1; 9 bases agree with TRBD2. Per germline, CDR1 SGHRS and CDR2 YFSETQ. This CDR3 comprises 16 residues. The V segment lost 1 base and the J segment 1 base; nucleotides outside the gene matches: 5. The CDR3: CASSLFERGVQETQYF. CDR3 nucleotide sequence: TGCGCCAGCAGCTTGTTCGAGCGGGGGGTCCAAGAGACCCAGTACTTC.

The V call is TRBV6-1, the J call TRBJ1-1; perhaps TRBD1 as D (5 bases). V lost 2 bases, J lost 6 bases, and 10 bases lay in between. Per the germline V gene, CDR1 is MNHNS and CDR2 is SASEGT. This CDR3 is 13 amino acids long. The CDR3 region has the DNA TGTGCCAGCAGTGAATGGGGGGATGCTGAAGCTTTCTTT. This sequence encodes CASSEWGDAEAFF.

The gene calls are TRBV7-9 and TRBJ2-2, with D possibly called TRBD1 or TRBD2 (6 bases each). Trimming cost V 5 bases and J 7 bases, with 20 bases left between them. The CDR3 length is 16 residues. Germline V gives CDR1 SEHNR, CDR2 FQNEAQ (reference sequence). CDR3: CASSPGWGASGGELFF. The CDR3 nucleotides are TGTGCCAGCAGCCCCGGTTGGGGGGCATCCGGCGGGGAGCTGTTTTTT.

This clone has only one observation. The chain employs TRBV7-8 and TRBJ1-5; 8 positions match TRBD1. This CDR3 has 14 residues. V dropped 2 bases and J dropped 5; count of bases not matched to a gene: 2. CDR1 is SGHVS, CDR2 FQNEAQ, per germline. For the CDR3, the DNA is TGTGCCAGCAGCTTAACAGGGGGATATCAGCCCCAGCATTTT. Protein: CASSLTGGYQPQHF.

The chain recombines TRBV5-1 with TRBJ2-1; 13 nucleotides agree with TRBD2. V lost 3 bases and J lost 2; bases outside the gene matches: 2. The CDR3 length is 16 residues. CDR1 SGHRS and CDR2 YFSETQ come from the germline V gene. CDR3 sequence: CASSSGLAGAYNEQFF. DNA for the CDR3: TGCGCCAGCAGCTCCGGACTAGCGGGAGCCTACAATGAGCAGTTCTTC.

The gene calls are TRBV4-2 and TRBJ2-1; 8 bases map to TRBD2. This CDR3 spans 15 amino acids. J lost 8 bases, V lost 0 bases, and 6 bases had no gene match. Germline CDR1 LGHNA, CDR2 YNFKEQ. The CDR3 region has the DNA TGTGCCAGCAGCCAAGATTCGGGAGGGCCGGATGAGCAGTTCTTC. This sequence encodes CASSQDSGGPDEQFF.

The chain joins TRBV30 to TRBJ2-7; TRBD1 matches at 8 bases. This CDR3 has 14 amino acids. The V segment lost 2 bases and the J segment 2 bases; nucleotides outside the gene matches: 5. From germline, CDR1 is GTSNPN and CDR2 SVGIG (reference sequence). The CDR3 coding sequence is TGTGCCTGGAGTACCGGGACAGGCCCCTACGAGCAGTACTTC. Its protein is CAWSTGTGPYEQYF.

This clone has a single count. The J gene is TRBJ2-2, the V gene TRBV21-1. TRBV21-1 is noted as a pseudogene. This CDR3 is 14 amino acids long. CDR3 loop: CASSKPSGTGELFF. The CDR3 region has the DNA TGTGCCAGCAGCAAACCTTCTGGAACCGGGGAGCTGTTTTTT.

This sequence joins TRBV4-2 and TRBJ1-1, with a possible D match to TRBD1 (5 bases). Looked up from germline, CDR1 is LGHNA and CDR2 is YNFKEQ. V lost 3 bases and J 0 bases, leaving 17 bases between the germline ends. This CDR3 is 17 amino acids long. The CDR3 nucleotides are TGTGCCAGCAGCCATTCCCCCGGGACGGCTATGAACACTGAAGCTTTCTTT. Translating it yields CASSHSPGTAMNTEAFF.